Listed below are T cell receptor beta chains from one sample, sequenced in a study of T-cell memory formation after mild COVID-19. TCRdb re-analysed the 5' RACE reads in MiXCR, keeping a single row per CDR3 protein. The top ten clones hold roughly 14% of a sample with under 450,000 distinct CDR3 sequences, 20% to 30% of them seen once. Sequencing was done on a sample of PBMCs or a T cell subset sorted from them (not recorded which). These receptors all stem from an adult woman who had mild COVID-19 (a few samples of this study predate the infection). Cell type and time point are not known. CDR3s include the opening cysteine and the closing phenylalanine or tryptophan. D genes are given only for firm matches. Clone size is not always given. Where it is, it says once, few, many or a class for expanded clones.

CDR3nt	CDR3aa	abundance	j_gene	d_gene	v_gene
TGCGCCAGCAGTCAAGCGGGGGGCCCAGATACGCAGTATTTT	CASSQAGGPDTQYF	.	TRBJ2-3	TRBD2	TRBV5-1
TGTGCCAGCAGCTTCGGAGGGGAGGTTACTGCTTTCTTT	CASSFGGEVTAFF	.	TRBJ1-1	.	TRBV7-9
TGTGCCAGCAGTGTCGAGGAAAACGGGGAAAAACTGTTTTTT	CASSVEENGEKLFF	.	TRBJ1-4	.	TRBV25-1
TGCAGCGGTGGTGGAACCCAAGAGACCCAGTACTTC	CSGGGTQETQYF	few	TRBJ2-5	.	TRBV29-1
TGCAGTGCTCCCCTGCAAGTGAACACTGAAGCTTTCTTT	CSAPLQVNTEAFF	.	TRBJ1-1	.	TRBV20-1
TGTGCCAGCAGCCACCCGACAGGAGCTAACACTGAAGCTTTCTTT	CASSHPTGANTEAFF	.	TRBJ1-1	.	TRBV13
TGTGCCACCAGCAGAGTTGCCGCTAGCGAAGCATACAATGAGCAGTTCTTC	CATSRVAASEAYNEQFF	.	TRBJ2-1	.	TRBV15
TGTGCCAGTAGTATCCAGGGACTCTACAATGAGCAGTTCTTC	CASSIQGLYNEQFF	.	TRBJ2-1	.	TRBV19
TGCAGCGCAGAGGTCGGCAGGGGTTACGAGCAGTACTTC	CSAEVGRGYEQYF	once	TRBJ2-7	.	TRBV29-1
TGTGCCAGCTTCCGTTCAGGAGAGGAAGAGACCCAGTACTTC	CASFRSGEEETQYF	few	TRBJ2-5	.	TRBV28
TGTGCCAGCAGCACAACTAGCGGGGTGTATACGCAGTATTTT	CASSTTSGVYTQYF	.	TRBJ2-3	TRBD2	TRBV12-3/TRBV12-4
TGCGCCAGCAGCCAAGAGGTCGGCTTCACCCAGTACTTC	CASSQEVGFTQYF	many	TRBJ2-5	.	TRBV4-1
TGTGCCAGCAGCTTTGCCAGGGGCTCCTATGGCTACACCTTC	CASSFARGSYGYTF	.	TRBJ1-2	.	TRBV7-8
TGTGCCAGCAGTTTCCCGGGACGTCCCACCGGGGAGCTGTTTTTT	CASSFPGRPTGELFF	few	TRBJ2-2	.	TRBV12-3/TRBV12-4
TGCGCCAGCAGCTCGAGGGGCGGGAGTTCCAATGAGCAGTTCTTC	CASSSRGGSSNEQFF	few	TRBJ2-1	TRBD2	TRBV5-1
TGTGCCAGCAGCTTATCGGGGGCGGGGGCCTACAATGAGCAGTTCTTC	CASSLSGAGAYNEQFF	.	TRBJ2-1	.	TRBV7-8
TGCGCCAGCAGCCTGGGACTAGCGGGGGGCTCGGCCAAAAACATTCAGTACTTC	CASSLGLAGGSAKNIQYF	.	TRBJ2-4	TRBD2	TRBV4-1
TGCGCCAGCAGCTTGGTCGTAGGATCCGGGGAGCTGTTTTTT	CASSLVVGSGELFF	few	TRBJ2-2	.	TRBV5-1
TGTGCCAGCAGTGGCGGGTACCAAGAGACCCAGTACTTC	CASSGGYQETQYF	.	TRBJ2-5	.	TRBV25-1
TGTGCCAGCAGTCGGACTAGCGGGATTGATGAGCAGTTCTTC	CASSRTSGIDEQFF	few	TRBJ2-1	TRBD2	TRBV6-2/TRBV6-3
TGTGCCAGCAGCGTAATAGTAGCGGGTTACAATGAGCAGTTCTTC	CASSVIVAGYNEQFF	.	TRBJ2-1	TRBD2	TRBV9
TGTGCCAGCAGCCAGAGACAGGGCTACACTGAAGCTTTCTTT	CASSQRQGYTEAFF	.	TRBJ1-1	TRBD1	TRBV4-2
TGTGCCAGCAGCTTAATCCCCCTAGCGGAATCGAGGGAGACCCAGTACTTC	CASSLIPLAESRETQYF	few	TRBJ2-5	TRBD2	TRBV7-2
TGTGCCAGCAGCCCTACCGGGACAGGGAGGATTGGCTACACCTTC	CASSPTGTGRIGYTF	few	TRBJ1-2	TRBD1	TRBV7-3
TGTGCCAGCAGCTCGGAGGGAGATACGCAGTATTTT	CASSSEGDTQYF	many	TRBJ2-3	.	TRBV7-9
TGCGCCAGCAGCTTTACCCAAGGACAGGACTACAGCTATGGCTACACCTTC	CASSFTQGQDYSYGYTF	.	TRBJ1-2	TRBD1	TRBV5-1
TGTGCCAGCAGCTTGGCAGGGGAAAGGGATGGCTACACCTTC	CASSLAGERDGYTF	.	TRBJ1-2	.	TRBV5-6
TGTGCCAGCAGCTCTTCGGGACTTTTAGCATATGAGCAGTTCTTC	CASSSSGLLAYEQFF	few	TRBJ2-1	.	TRBV5-5
TGTGCCAGCAGTTACGGAAGGGAGTCAGGCTACACCTTC	CASSYGRESGYTF	.	TRBJ1-2	.	TRBV6-5
TGTGCCAGCAGTTACATAGGAGCGGGCGTTCACTCTGGAAACACCATATATTTT	CASSYIGAGVHSGNTIYF	.	TRBJ1-3	.	TRBV6-5
TGTGCCATCAGTGAGCCCGGACTAGCGGGGGACAATGAGCAGTTCTTC	CAISEPGLAGDNEQFF	few	TRBJ2-1	TRBD2	TRBV10-3
TGTGCCAGCAGTTCCCGAGGGGAGAGGGTCTATGGCTACACCTTC	CASSSRGERVYGYTF	.	TRBJ1-2	.	TRBV12-3/TRBV12-4
TGTGCCAGCAGCCCCGACTGGACCTCCTACGAGCAGTACTTC	CASSPDWTSYEQYF	.	TRBJ2-7	.	TRBV5-4
TGTGCCAGCGGGGCGGTGGGGACCGGGGAGCTGTTTTTT	CASGAVGTGELFF	.	TRBJ2-2	.	TRBV25-1
TGTGCCTGTGAGGGATACCGAGAGGCTTTCTTT	CACEGYREAFF	.	TRBJ1-1	.	TRBV30
TGTGCCAGCAGCCTCGCGGCGGGTGAACCGGGACTATGCTTC	CASSLAAGEPGLCF	few	TRBJ2-7	TRBD2	TRBV7-9
TGTGCCAGCAGTTTCTTACAGGGGGACACTGAAGCTTTCTTT	CASSFLQGDTEAFF	few	TRBJ1-1	TRBD1	TRBV27